A selection of T cell receptor beta chains follows, all from one sample in a study of cytomegalovirus exposure and HLA in healthy donors. Measured with immunoSEQ multiplex PCR; TCRdb has only the in-frame clones, and not every one. The sample has about 210,000 clones; approximately 82% are singletons. The material sequenced was PBMCs. The receptor source for this set is a woman aged 45-65 years in good health and CMV-seropositive. Each CDR3 is given with its conserved first and last residue. D genes are given only for firm matches.

d_call | j_call | v_call | cdr3_aa | cdr3_nt
. | TRBJ2-6 | TRBV28 | CASRPIQGLSGANVLTF | TGTGCCAGCAGACCCATACAGGGCCTCTCTGGGGCCAACGTCCTGACTTTC
. | TRBJ2-4 | TRBV6-1 | CASSRDWGDENIQYF | TGTGCCAGCAGCCGGGACTGGGGGGATGAAAACATTCAGTACTTC
TRBD1 | TRBJ1-1 | TRBV5-5 | CASSPGDREVTEAFF | TGTGCCAGCAGCCCCGGGGACAGGGAGGTCACTGAAGCTTTCTTT
TRBD2 | TRBJ2-5 | TRBV5-4 | CASSLDPSGGAETQYF | TGTGCCAGCAGCTTGGATCCTAGCGGGGGGGCGGAGACCCAGTACTTC
TRBD1 | TRBJ1-1 | TRBV5-5 | CASSLETGGTEAFF | TGTGCCAGCAGCTTGGAAACAGGGGGCACTGAAGCTTTCTTT
TRBD1 | TRBJ1-2 | TRBV28 | CASRTGGNYGYTF | TGTGCCAGCAGGACAGGGGGGAACTATGGCTACACCTTC
. | TRBJ2-3 | TRBV7-2 | CASSRLQGPTQYF | TGTGCCAGCAGCCGACTGCAGGGGCCAACGCAGTATTTT
. | TRBJ1-2 | TRBV6-5 | CATRRATNYGYTF | TGTGCCACCCGCAGGGCGACTAACTATGGCTACACCTTC
TRBD2 | TRBJ2-1 | TRBV7-2 | CASSITSASDEQFF | TGTGCCAGCAGCATCACTAGCGCTTCGGATGAGCAGTTCTTC
. | TRBJ1-2 | TRBV27 | CAGSPRQDTYGYTF | TGTGCCGGCAGTCCTCGACAGGACACCTATGGCTACACCTTC
TRBD1 | TRBJ1-5 | TRBV6-5 | CASKKQQGTGQPQHF | TGTGCCAGCAAAAAACAACAGGGGACGGGTCAGCCCCAGCATTTT
. | TRBJ1-2 | TRBV6-1 | CASSLTPGGYTF | TGTGCCAGCAGCCTCACACCGGGAGGCTACACCTTC
TRBD1 | TRBJ2-7 | TRBV5-4 | CASRPTRGTGVIYEQYF | TGTGCCAGCAGGCCGACTAGAGGGACAGGGGTGATCTACGAGCAGTACTTC
TRBD1 | TRBJ1-1 | TRBV5-1 | CASSFQAGGAGTEAFF | TGCGCCAGCAGCTTCCAGGCAGGGGGCGCCGGCACTGAAGCTTTCTTT
TRBD1 | TRBJ1-2 | TRBV7-3 | CASSSTGQGGYQGYTF | TGTGCCAGCAGCTCCACCGGACAGGGGGGGTATCAAGGCTACACCTTC
. | TRBJ1-2 | TRBV4-3 | CASSQGGGGTDIYGYTF | TGCGCCAGCAGCCAAGGAGGAGGTGGTACAGATATCTATGGCTACACCTTC
TRBD1 | TRBJ2-7 | TRBV27 | CASSHRGTYEQYF | TGTGCCAGCAGTCACAGGGGGACCTACGAGCAGTACTTC
TRBD1 | TRBJ2-1 | TRBV28 | CASSSQGLYNEQFF | TGTGCCAGCAGTTCACAGGGGTTGTACAATGAGCAGTTCTTC
. | TRBJ1-1 | TRBV19 | CASSHSYTEAFF | TGTGCCAGTAGTCACAGTTACACTGAAGCTTTCTTT
. | TRBJ1-1 | TRBV5-5 | CASSLIFGENTEAFF | TGTGCCAGCAGCTTGATCTTCGGGGAAAACACTGAAGCTTTCTTT
TRBD1 | TRBJ2-7 | TRBV5-1 | CASSWEGQGAWYEQYF | TGCGCCAGCAGCTGGGAGGGACAGGGGGCATGGTACGAGCAGTACTTC
TRBD1 | TRBJ2-7 | TRBV27 | CASSTPGQGTHEQYF | TGTGCCAGCAGTACGCCGGGACAGGGTACGCACGAGCAGTACTTC